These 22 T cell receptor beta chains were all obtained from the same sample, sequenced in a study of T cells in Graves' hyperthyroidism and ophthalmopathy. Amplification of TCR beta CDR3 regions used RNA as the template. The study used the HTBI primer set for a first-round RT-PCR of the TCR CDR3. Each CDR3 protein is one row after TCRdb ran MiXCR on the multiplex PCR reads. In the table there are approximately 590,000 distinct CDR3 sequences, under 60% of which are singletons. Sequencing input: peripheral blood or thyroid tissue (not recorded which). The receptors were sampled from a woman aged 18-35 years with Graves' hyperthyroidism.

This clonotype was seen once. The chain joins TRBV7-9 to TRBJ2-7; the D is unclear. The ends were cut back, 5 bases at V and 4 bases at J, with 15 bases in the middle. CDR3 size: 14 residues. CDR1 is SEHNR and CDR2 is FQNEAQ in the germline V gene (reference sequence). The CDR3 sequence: CASSTRTHPYEQYF. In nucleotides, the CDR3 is TGTGCCAGCAGCACCCGGACCCACCCATACGAGCAGTACTTC. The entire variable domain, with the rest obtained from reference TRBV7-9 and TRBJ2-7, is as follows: DTGVSQNPRHKITKRGQNVTFRCDPISEHNRLYWYRQTLGQGPEFLTYFQNEAQLEKSRLLSDRFSAERPKGSFSTLEIQRTEQGDSAMYLCASSTRTHPYEQYFGPGTRLTVT.

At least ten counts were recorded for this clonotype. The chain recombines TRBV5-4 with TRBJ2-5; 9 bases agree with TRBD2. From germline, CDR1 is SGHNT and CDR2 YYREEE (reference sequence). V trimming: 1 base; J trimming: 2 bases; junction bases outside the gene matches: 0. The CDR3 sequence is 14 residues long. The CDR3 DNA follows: TGTGCCAGCAGCTTGCTAGCGGGACAAGAGACCCAGTACTTC. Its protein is CASSLLAGQETQYF.

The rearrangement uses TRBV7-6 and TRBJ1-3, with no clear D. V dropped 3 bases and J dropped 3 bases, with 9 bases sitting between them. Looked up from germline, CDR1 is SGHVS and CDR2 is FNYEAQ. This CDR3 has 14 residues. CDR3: CASSFLGDGNTIYF. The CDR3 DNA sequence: TGTGCCAGCAGCTTTCTAGGAGATGGAAACACCATATATTTT.

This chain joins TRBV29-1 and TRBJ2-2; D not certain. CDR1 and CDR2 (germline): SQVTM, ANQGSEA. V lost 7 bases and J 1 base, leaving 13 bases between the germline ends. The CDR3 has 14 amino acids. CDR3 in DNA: TGCAGCGCCTCCAAGACCATGAACACCGGGGAGCTGTTTTTT. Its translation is CSASKTMNTGELFF.

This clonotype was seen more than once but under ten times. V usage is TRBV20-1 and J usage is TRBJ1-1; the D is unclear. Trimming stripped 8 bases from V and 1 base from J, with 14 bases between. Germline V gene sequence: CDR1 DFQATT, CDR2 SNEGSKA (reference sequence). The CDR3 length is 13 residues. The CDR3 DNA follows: TGCAGTCCCCCCACAGAACCGAACACTGAAGCTTTCTTT. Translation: CSPPTEPNTEAFF.

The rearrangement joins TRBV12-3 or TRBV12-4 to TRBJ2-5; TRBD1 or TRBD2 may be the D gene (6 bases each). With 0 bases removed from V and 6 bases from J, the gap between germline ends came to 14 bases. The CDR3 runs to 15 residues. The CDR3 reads CASSLAVGGGKTQYF. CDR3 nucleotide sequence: TGTGCCAGCAGTTTAGCGGTCGGAGGGGGGAAGACCCAGTACTTC.

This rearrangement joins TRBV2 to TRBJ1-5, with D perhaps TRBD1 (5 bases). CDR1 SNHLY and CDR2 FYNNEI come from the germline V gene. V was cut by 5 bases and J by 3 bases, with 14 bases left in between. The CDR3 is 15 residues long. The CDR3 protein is CASSLLGTSNQPQHF. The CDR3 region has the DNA TGTGCCAGCAGTTTATTGGGGACCTCCAATCAGCCCCAGCATTTT.

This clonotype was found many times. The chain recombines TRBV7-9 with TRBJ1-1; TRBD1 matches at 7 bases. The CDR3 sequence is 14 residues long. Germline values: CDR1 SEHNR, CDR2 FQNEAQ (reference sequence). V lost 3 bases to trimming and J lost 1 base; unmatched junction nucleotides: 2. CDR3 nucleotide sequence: TGTGCCAGCAGCTTGGGACAGACGAACACTGAAGCTTTCTTT. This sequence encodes CASSLGQTNTEAFF.

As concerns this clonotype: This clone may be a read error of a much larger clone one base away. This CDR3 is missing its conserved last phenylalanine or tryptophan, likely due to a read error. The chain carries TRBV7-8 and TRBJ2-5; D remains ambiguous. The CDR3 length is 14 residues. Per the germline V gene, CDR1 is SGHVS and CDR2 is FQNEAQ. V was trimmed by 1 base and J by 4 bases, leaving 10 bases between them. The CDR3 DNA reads TGTGCCAGCAGCTTAGTCTCTGCCCCAGAGACCCAGTACCTC. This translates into CASSLVSAPETQYL.

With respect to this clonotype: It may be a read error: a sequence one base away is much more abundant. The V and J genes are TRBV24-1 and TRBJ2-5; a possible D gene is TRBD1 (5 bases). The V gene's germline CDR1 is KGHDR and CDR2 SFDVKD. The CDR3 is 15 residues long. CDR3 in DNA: TGTGCCACCGGTGATTTTAGGCAGGGCGTCGAGACCCAGTACTTC. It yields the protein CATGDFRQGVETQYF.

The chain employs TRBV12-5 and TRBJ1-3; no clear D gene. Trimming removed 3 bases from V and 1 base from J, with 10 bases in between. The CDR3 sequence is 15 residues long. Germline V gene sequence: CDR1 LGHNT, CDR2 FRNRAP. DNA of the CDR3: TGTGCTAGTGGTTTAAAGGGATCATCTGGAAACACCATATATTTT. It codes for CASGLKGSSGNTIYF.

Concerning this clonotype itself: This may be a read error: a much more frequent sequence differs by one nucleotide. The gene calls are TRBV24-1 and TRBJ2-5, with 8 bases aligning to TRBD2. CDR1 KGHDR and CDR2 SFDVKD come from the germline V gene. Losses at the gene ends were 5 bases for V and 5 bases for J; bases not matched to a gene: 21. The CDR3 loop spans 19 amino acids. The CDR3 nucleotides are TGTGCCACCAGTGCCGTTTCCGGGACTGGCGGGAGGATGAGTGAGACCCAGTACTTC. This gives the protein CATSAVSGTGGRMSETQYF.

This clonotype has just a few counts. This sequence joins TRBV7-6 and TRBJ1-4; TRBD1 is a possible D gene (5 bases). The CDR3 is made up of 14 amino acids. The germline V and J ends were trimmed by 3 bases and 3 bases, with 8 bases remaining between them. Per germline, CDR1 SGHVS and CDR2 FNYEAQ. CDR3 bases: TGTGCCAGCAGCTTGGTGGGGGCTAATGAAAAACTGTTTTTT. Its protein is CASSLVGANEKLFF.

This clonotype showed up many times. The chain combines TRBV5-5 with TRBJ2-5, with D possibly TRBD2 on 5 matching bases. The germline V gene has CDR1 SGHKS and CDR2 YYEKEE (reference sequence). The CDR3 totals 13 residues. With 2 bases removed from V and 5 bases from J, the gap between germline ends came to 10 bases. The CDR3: CASSLGPGETQYF. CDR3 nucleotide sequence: TGTGCCAGCAGCTTAGGGCCGGGGGAGACCCAGTACTTC.

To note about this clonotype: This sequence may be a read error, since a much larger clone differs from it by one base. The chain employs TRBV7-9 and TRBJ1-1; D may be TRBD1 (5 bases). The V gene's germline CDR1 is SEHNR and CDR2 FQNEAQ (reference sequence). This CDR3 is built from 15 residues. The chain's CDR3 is CASSRPRGVGTEVFF. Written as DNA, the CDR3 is TGTGCCAGCAGCCGTCCCCGCGGGGTTGGGACTGAAGTTTTCTTT.

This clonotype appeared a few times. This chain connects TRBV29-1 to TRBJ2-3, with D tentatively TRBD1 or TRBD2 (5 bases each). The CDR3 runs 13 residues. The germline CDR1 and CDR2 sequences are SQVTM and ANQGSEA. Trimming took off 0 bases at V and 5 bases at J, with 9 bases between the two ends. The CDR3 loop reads CSVEDGAGDTQYF. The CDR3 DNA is TGCAGCGTTGAAGATGGGGCGGGAGATACGCAGTATTTT.

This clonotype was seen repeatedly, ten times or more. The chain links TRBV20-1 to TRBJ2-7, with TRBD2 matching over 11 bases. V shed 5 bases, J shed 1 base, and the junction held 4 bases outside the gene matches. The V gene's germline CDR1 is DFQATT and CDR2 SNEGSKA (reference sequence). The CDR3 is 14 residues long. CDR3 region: CSAPGTSGSYEQYF. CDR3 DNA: TGCAGTGCTCCGGGGACTAGCGGATCCTACGAGCAGTACTTC.

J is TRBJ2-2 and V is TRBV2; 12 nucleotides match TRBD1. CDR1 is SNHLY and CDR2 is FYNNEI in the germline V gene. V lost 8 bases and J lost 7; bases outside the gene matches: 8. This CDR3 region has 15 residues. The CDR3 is CASCLGQGASGELFF. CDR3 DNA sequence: TGTGCCAGCTGTCTGGGACAGGGGGCTAGCGGGGAGCTGTTTTTT.

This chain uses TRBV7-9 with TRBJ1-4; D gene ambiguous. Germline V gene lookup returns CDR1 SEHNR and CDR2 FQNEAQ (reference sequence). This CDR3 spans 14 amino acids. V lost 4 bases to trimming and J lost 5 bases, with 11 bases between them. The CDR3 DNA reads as TGTGCCAGCAGCTATGCACGGACGAATGAAAAACTGTTTTTT. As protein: CASSYARTNEKLFF.

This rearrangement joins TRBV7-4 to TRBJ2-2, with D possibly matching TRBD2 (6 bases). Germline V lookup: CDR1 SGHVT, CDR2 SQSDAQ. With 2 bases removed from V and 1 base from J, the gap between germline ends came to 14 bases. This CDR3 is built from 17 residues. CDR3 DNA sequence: TGTGCCAGCAGCTTACCCCCACTGCGGGAGAACACCGGGGAGCTGTTTTTT. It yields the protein CASSLPPLRENTGELFF. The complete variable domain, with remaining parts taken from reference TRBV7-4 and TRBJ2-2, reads GAGVSQSPRYKVAKRGRDVALRCDSISGHVTLYWYRQTLGQGSEVLTYSQSDAQRDKSGRPSGRFSAERPERSVSTLKIQRTEQGDSAVYLCASSLPPLRENTGELFFGEGSRLTVL.

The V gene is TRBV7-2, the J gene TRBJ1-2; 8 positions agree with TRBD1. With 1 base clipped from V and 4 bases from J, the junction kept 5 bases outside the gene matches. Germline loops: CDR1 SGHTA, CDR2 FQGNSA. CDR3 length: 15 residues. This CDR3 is CASSLEVGQVYGYTF. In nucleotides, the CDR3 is TGTGCCAGCAGCTTAGAGGTGGGACAGGTCTATGGCTACACCTTC.

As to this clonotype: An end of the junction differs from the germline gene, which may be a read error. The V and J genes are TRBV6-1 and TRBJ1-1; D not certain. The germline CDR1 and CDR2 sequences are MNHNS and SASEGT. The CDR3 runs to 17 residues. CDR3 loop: CAISEARSDASNTEAFF. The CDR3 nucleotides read TGTGCCATCAGTGAAGCTAGGAGTGACGCTTCGAACACTGAAGCTTTCTTT.